A selection of T cell receptor beta chains follows, all from one sample in a study of blood T cell repertoires in COVID-19. Some clones are missing from TCRdb's copy, which holds only in-frame ones; the method was immunoSEQ multiplex PCR. Altogether about 110,000 clones are present, about four fifths being singletons, with the ten largest covering less than 5%. The sequenced sample consisted of peripheral blood. The receptors were gathered from a woman in her 70s with acute or convalescent COVID-19. Each CDR3 is given with its conserved first and last residue. A D gene is named only where the DNA matches it firmly. Not all rows give a size; the values are once, few, many and, for expanded clones, a class.

V gene: TRBV6-5
clone size: -
D gene: TRBD1
J gene: TRBJ2-7
CDR3 DNA: TGTGCCAGCAGTTACTCGGGGGACAGGGGACGCGAGCAGTACTTC
CDR3 protein: CASSYSGDRGREQYF

V gene: TRBV7-6
clone size: -
D gene: TRBD1
J gene: TRBJ1-2
CDR3 DNA: TGTGCCAGCAGCTTATCCTCTCCCGGGACAGGGTTACTCACCTTC
CDR3 protein: CASSLSSPGTGLLTF

V gene: TRBV6-2/TRBV6-3
clone size: -
D gene: -
J gene: TRBJ2-6
CDR3 DNA: TGTGCCAGCAGTTACTCAGGAGGGGCGCGCGGGGCCAACGTCCTGACTTTC
CDR3 protein: CASSYSGGARGANVLTF

V gene: TRBV19
clone size: once
D gene: -
J gene: TRBJ2-2
CDR3 DNA: TGTGCCAGTAGTATCGGACTTACCGGGGAGCTGTTTTTT
CDR3 protein: CASSIGLTGELFF

V gene: TRBV20-1
clone size: -
D gene: -
J gene: TRBJ2-5
CDR3 DNA: TGCAGTGCCAGTCGGAGTTCCCAAGAGACCCAGTACTTC
CDR3 protein: CSASRSSQETQYF

V gene: TRBV5-4
clone size: once
D gene: TRBD2
J gene: TRBJ2-2
CDR3 DNA: TGTGCCAGCAGCTCCCGACTAGCGGGACGGAACACCGGGGAGCTGTTTTTT
CDR3 protein: CASSSRLAGRNTGELFF

V gene: TRBV28
clone size: -
D gene: -
J gene: TRBJ2-6
CDR3 DNA: TGTGCCAGCAGTTTAAACCTTTGGGGGCCCTACTCTGGGGCCAACGTCCTGACTTTC
CDR3 protein: CASSLNLWGPYSGANVLTF

V gene: TRBV30
clone size: few
D gene: -
J gene: TRBJ1-2
CDR3 DNA: TGTGCCTGGAGTGTAAAAGGGCAGGGAAAAGATGGCTACACCTTC
CDR3 protein: CAWSVKGQGKDGYTF

V gene: TRBV28
clone size: -
D gene: TRBD1
J gene: TRBJ1-1
CDR3 DNA: TGTGCCAGCATCCTACCACGGGACAGGGGGCATACTGAAGCTTTCTTT
CDR3 protein: CASILPRDRGHTEAFF

V gene: TRBV11-2
clone size: -
D gene: TRBD2
J gene: TRBJ2-3
CDR3 DNA: TGTGCCAGCAGTCCCATAGCGGGGCGCACAGATACGCAGTATTTT
CDR3 protein: CASSPIAGRTDTQYF

V gene: TRBV9
clone size: few
D gene: TRBD2
J gene: TRBJ2-1
CDR3 DNA: TGTGCCAGCAGCTTCCGACCGACTAGCGGGAGTATAAATGAGCAGTTCTTC
CDR3 protein: CASSFRPTSGSINEQFF

V gene: TRBV4-1
clone size: -
D gene: TRBD2
J gene: TRBJ2-2
CDR3 DNA: TGCGCCAGCAGCCCAGGCGGTGGCGGGGGACGGACCGGGGAGCTGTTTTTT
CDR3 protein: CASSPGGGGGRTGELFF

V gene: TRBV10-3
clone size: -
D gene: TRBD2
J gene: TRBJ2-7
CDR3 DNA: TGTGCCATCAGTGATCCAGAGAGCGGGAGGGCCCCCTACGAGCAGTACTTC
CDR3 protein: CAISDPESGRAPYEQYF

V gene: TRBV24-1
clone size: -
D gene: -
J gene: TRBJ2-3
CDR3 DNA: TGTGCCACCTCTTATAGTGGTACAGCTACGCAGTATTTT
CDR3 protein: CATSYSGTATQYF

V gene: TRBV28
clone size: -
D gene: -
J gene: TRBJ1-1
CDR3 DNA: TGTGCCAGCAGTTCTGGCGGCCGGGGAGCTTTCTTT
CDR3 protein: CASSSGGRGAFF

V gene: TRBV10-1
clone size: few
D gene: TRBD1
J gene: TRBJ1-2
CDR3 DNA: TGCGCCAGTCTCGCTGCCCCCAGGACAGGTCCCGGCTATGGCTACACCTTC
CDR3 protein: CASLAAPRTGPGYGYTF

V gene: TRBV27
clone size: -
D gene: TRBD1
J gene: TRBJ1-6
CDR3 DNA: TGTGCCAGCAGTTTATTCGGGACCGGGACAGTCGAAAATTCACCCCTCCACTTT
CDR3 protein: CASSLFGTGTVENSPLHF

V gene: TRBV28
clone size: once
D gene: -
J gene: TRBJ1-1
CDR3 DNA: TGTGCCAGCAGTGAGACAGCTATGAACACTGAAGCTTTCTTT
CDR3 protein: CASSETAMNTEAFF

V gene: TRBV11-2
clone size: -
D gene: -
J gene: TRBJ1-4
CDR3 DNA: TGTGCCAGCAGCTACGGACAGCTTAATGAAAAACTGTTTTTT
CDR3 protein: CASSYGQLNEKLFF

V gene: TRBV19
clone size: few
D gene: TRBD2
J gene: TRBJ2-2
CDR3 DNA: TGTGCCAGTAGTATAGTAGTAGCGGGAGTATCGGAGCTGTTTTTT
CDR3 protein: CASSIVVAGVSELFF

V gene: TRBV6-2/TRBV6-3
clone size: -
D gene: TRBD2
J gene: TRBJ2-2
CDR3 DNA: TGTGCCAGCAGTCTGACTAGCGCCGGGGAGCTGTTTTTT
CDR3 protein: CASSLTSAGELFF

V gene: TRBV5-1
clone size: -
D gene: -
J gene: TRBJ1-3
CDR3 DNA: TGCGCCAGCAGCTTGGCAGGAAACTCTGGAAACACCATATATTTT
CDR3 protein: CASSLAGNSGNTIYF

V gene: TRBV12-3/TRBV12-4
clone size: -
D gene: -
J gene: TRBJ1-1
CDR3 DNA: TGTGCCACCCAACGGGGGAACACTGAAGCTTTCTTT
CDR3 protein: CATQRGNTEAFF

V gene: TRBV27
clone size: -
D gene: TRBD1
J gene: TRBJ1-2
CDR3 DNA: TGTGCCAGCAGTCTTGTCTCACAGGGGGCGCATGGCTACACCTTC
CDR3 protein: CASSLVSQGAHGYTF

V gene: TRBV28
clone size: -
D gene: TRBD1
J gene: TRBJ1-2
CDR3 DNA: TGTGCCAGCAGCCCCCCGCACAGGGGCTCGAACTATGGCTACACCTTC
CDR3 protein: CASSPPHRGSNYGYTF

V gene: TRBV28
clone size: few
D gene: TRBD1
J gene: TRBJ2-5
CDR3 DNA: TGTGCCAGCAGTTTCTGGGTGGCAGGGGGCAGATATGAGACCCAGTACTTC
CDR3 protein: CASSFWVAGGRYETQYF